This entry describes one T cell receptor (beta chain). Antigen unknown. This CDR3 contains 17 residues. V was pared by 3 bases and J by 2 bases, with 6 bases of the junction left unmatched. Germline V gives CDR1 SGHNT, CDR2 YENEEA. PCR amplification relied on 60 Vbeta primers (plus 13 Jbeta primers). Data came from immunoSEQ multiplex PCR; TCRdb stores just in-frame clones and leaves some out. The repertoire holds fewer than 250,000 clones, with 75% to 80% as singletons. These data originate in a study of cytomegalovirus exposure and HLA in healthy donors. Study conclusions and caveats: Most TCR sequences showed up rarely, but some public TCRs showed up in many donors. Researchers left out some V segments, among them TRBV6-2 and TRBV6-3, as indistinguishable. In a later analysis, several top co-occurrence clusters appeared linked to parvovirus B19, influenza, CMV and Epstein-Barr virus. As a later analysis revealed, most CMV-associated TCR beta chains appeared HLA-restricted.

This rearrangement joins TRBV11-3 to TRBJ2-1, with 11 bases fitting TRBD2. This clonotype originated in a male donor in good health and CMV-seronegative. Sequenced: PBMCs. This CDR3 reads CASSLESSGGPYNEQFF. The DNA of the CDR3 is TGTGCCAGCAGCTTGGAATCTAGCGGGGGGCCCTACAATGAGCAGTTCTTC.